The 17 T cell receptor beta chains below come from one sample, sequenced in a study of identical twins. TCRdb re-called the 5' RACE reads with MiXCR, one entry per CDR3 protein. Of some 1,700,000 distinct CDR3 sequences in the sample, roughly 35% are singletons; the top ten hold about 0.3%. The sequencing sample was made of cord blood. The source is a newborn girl in good health.

The V and J genes are TRBV28 and TRBJ2-3; 7 bases map to TRBD2. In germline, CDR1 is MDHEN, CDR2 SYDVKM. This CDR3 is 15 amino acids long. The V segment lost 4 bases and the J segment 1 base; nucleotides outside the gene matches: 5. As DNA, the CDR3 is TGTGCCAGCAGTTCGCGCGGGGGTCGCACAGATACGCAGTATTTT. Translation gives CASSSRGGRTDTQYF.

In its sample, this clonotype was seen a few times. CDR3 DNA sequence: TGCAGTGCTACCAGGGGACCCTATGGCTACACCTTC. It codes for CSATRGPYGYTF. The rearrangement uses TRBV20-1 and TRBJ1-2, with TRBD1 as a possible D gene (6 bases). This CDR3 spans 12 amino acids. Between the trimmed V and J ends, which lost 4 bases and 4 bases, there was a span of 10 bases. Per germline, CDR1 DFQATT and CDR2 SNEGSKA (reference sequence).

The J gene is TRBJ2-1, the V gene TRBV3-1; tentatively, D is TRBD2 (6 bases). V dropped 1 base and J dropped 10 bases, with 8 bases sitting between them. The CDR3 is 12 residues long. The germline CDR1 and CDR2 sequences are LGHDT and YNNKEL (reference sequence). The chain's CDR3 is CASSQAREEQFF. The CDR3 DNA sequence: TGTGCCAGCAGCCAAGCTCGGGAGGAGCAGTTCTTC.

In this sample, this clonotype turned up a few times. This chain uses TRBV12-3 or TRBV12-4 with TRBJ2-2; D may be TRBD2 (5 bases). The ends were cut back, 8 bases at V and 2 bases at J, with 12 bases in the middle. This CDR3 region has 14 residues. In DNA, the CDR3 is TGTGCCAGCTCGTGGGGAGCCAACACCGGGGAGCTGTTTTTT. It specifies CASSWGANTGELFF.

This clonotype was recorded many times. The junction departs from germline at one end; a sequencing error may be responsible. The CDR3 bases are TGTGCCAGCAGTACCCCGAATCAGCCCCAGCATTTT. The encoded protein is CASSTPNQPQHF. The chain links TRBV19 to TRBJ1-5; D is unresolved. The CDR3 has 12 amino acids. Per the germline V gene, CDR1 is LNHDA and CDR2 is SQIVND (reference sequence).

The chain is built from TRBV5-6 and TRBJ2-1; possibly TRBD1 or TRBD2 for D (5 bases each). The CDR3 contains 13 residues. Per the germline V gene, CDR1 is SGHDT and CDR2 is YYEEEE. Trimming took off 10 bases at V and 8 bases at J, with 19 bases between the two ends. The DNA of the CDR3 is TGTGCCTCGGTCCGGGACCGGATGCATGAGCAGTTCTTC. Its translation is CASVRDRMHEQFF.

The CDR3 sequence: CASSPVGQGWVNTEAFF. The CDR3 DNA is TGTGCCAGCTCACCAGTGGGACAGGGGTGGGTGAACACTGAAGCTTTCTTT. The V and J genes are TRBV18 and TRBJ1-1; 10 bases are a match to TRBD1. The CDR3 consists of 17 residues. Trimming cost V 2 bases and J 0 bases; bases outside gene matches: 6. Germline V lookup: CDR1 KGHSH, CDR2 LQKENI.

The chain links TRBV28 to TRBJ2-1, with 9 bases that match TRBD2. Germline loops: CDR1 MDHEN, CDR2 SYDVKM. This CDR3 is built from 17 residues. Losses at the gene ends were 1 base for V and 7 bases for J; bases not matched to a gene: 11. The CDR3 reads CASSLLGGRVENNEQFF. The CDR3 nucleotides are TGTGCCAGCAGTTTATTGGGCGGGAGGGTGGAGAATAATGAGCAGTTCTTC.

V gene TRBV20-1 combines with J gene TRBJ1-1; possibly TRBD1 for D (5 bases). Trimming took 7 bases from V and 8 from J, leaving 14 bases between them. Germline lookup yields CDR1 DFQATT and CDR2 SNEGSKA (reference sequence). The CDR3 extends over 11 amino acids. The CDR3 sequence: CSGREVGEAFF. Here the CDR3 DNA reads TGCAGTGGCAGGGAGGTCGGGGAAGCTTTCTTT.

The table lists this clonotype with a few counts. V usage is TRBV20-1 and J usage is TRBJ2-5; maybe TRBD2 (6 bases). Germline V gives CDR1 DFQATT, CDR2 SNEGSKA (reference sequence). The CDR3 has 14 residues. V lost 6 bases to trimming and J lost 5 bases, with 19 bases between them. The CDR3 nucleotides read TGCAGTGCCCACCCTCGACTAGTTTCGGAGACCCAGTACTTC. Amino acid sequence: CSAHPRLVSETQYF.

Only a few counts were recorded for this clonotype. This chain links TRBV28 with TRBJ1-5; 7 bases line up with TRBD1. Germline assignment: CDR1 MDHEN and CDR2 SYDVKM. The CDR3 runs 12 residues. DNA for the CDR3: TGTGCTAGTGGGACAGCCAATCAGCCCCAGCATTTT. It is translated as CASGTANQPQHF.

There are a few counts of this clonotype. The rearrangement joins TRBV5-1 to TRBJ2-1, with 13 bases matching TRBD2. This CDR3 is built from 16 residues. Trimming at V came to 2 bases and at J to 5 bases, leaving 4 bases not matched to a gene. Germline assignment: CDR1 SGHRS and CDR2 YFSETQ. The CDR3 bases are TGCGCCAGCAGCTTTACTAGCGGGAGGGCCAACAATGAGCAGTTCTTC. This codes for CASSFTSGRANNEQFF.

The rearrangement uses TRBV6-2 or TRBV6-3 and TRBJ2-4; perhaps TRBD2 as D (6 bases). The end of the DNA fits TRBJ2-5 better, so the J call may be wrong. CDR1 is MNHEY and CDR2 is SVGEGT in the germline V gene. The CDR3 is 13 amino acids. The CDR3: CASSRGAEETQYF. In nucleotides, the CDR3 is TGTGCCAGCAGCCGCGGGGCGGAAGAGACCCAGTACTTC.

This clonotype appeared once. The rearrangement links TRBV20-1 to TRBJ2-1; 9 positions match TRBD2. The ends lost 3 bases at V and 5 bases at J; junction bases unmatched: 8. This CDR3 has 15 residues. The germline gives CDR1 DFQATT, CDR2 SNEGSKA (reference sequence). The CDR3, as DNA: TGCAGTGCTAGTCGGCGGGAGGGAGGGGACAATGAGCAGTTCTTC. Its translation is CSASRREGGDNEQFF.

This clonotype was observed a handful of times. The J gene is TRBJ2-5, the V gene TRBV9; 7 bases align to TRBD2. The V and J ends lost 4 bases and 3 bases, in that order; junction bases with no gene match: 3. CDR1 and CDR2 from the germline V gene are SGDLS and YYNGEE. The CDR3 totals 13 residues. The CDR3 loop reads CASSRDYKETQYF. CDR3 DNA: TGTGCCAGCAGCCGGGACTATAAAGAGACCCAGTACTTC. Variable domain in full (rest from reference TRBV9 and TRBJ2-5): DSGVTQTPKHLITATGQRVTLRCSPRSGDLSVYWYQQSLDQGLQFLIQYYNGEERAKGNILERFSAQQFPDLHSELNLSSLELGDSALYFCASSRDYKETQYFGPGTRLLVL.

This clonotype was found a few times. The V gene is TRBV7-9, the J gene TRBJ2-4, with D tentatively TRBD1 or TRBD2 (5 bases each). Germline V CDR1 and CDR2: SEHNR, FQNEAQ (reference sequence). The CDR3 runs to 17 residues. Trimming left V 5 bases short and J 0 bases short, with 17 bases between. In nucleotides, the CDR3 is TGTGCCAGCAGCCCCCCGGGACCATCCTTAGCCAAAAACATTCAGTACTTC. Protein: CASSPPGPSLAKNIQYF.

The chain carries TRBV28 and TRBJ1-6, with 7 bases that match TRBD1. Per germline, CDR1 MDHEN and CDR2 SYDVKM. V gave up 6 bases and J gave up 4 bases; unmatched junction bases: 9. CDR3 length: 16 amino acids. The CDR3 region has the DNA TGTGCCAGCAGCCTACAGGGGACTTGGTATAATTCACCCCTCCACTTT. It yields the protein CASSLQGTWYNSPLHF.